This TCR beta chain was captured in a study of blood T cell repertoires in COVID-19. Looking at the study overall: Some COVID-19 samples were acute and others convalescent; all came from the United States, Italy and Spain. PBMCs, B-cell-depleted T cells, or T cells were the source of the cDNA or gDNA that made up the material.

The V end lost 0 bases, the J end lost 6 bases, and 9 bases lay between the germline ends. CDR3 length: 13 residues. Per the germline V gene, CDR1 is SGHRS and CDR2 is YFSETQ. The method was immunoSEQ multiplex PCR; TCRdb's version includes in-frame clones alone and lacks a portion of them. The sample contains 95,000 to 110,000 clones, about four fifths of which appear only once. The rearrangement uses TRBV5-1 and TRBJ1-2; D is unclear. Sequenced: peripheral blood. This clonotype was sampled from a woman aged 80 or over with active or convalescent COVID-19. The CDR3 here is CASSLDPADGYTF. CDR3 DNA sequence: TGCGCCAGCAGCTTGGACCCCGCAGATGGCTACACCTTC.